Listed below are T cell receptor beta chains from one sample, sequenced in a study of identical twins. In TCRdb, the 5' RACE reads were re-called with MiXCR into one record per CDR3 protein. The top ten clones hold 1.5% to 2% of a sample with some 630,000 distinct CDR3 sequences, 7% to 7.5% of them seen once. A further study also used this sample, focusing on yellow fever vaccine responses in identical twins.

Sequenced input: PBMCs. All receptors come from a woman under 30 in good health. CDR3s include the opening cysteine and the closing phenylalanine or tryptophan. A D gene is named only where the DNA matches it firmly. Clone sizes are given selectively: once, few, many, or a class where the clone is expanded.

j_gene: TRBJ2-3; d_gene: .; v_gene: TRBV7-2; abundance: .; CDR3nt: TGTGCCAGCAGCTTAGCGATCTCCTCCTATGGCACAGATACGCAGTATTTT; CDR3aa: CASSLAISSYGTDTQYF
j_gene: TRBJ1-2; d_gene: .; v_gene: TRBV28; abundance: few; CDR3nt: TGTGCCAGCAGTTCCTTCACCAGGGACTATGGCTACACCTTC; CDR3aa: CASSSFTRDYGYTF
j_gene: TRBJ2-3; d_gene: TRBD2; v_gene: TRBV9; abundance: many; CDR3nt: TGTGCCAGCAGCGTAGGGCACGGGAGGGGCACAGATACGCAGTATTTT; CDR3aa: CASSVGHGRGTDTQYF
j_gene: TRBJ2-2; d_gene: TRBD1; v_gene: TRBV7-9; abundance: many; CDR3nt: TGTGCCAGCAGCCCGACAGGGGCCGGGGAGCTGTTTTTT; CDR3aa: CASSPTGAGELFF
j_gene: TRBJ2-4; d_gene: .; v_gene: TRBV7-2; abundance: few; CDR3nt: TGTGCCAGCAGCTTAGATTATATTGGGGACCAGTTCAACTTC; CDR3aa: CASSLDYIGDQFNF
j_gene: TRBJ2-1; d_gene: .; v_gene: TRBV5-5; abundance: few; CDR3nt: TGTGCCAGCAGCTTGGAAGGGACAATCAATGAGCAGTTCTTC; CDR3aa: CASSLEGTINEQFF
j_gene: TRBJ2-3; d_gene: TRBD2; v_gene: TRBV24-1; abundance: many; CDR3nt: TGTGCCACCAGTCCATCCCCTCCGCTAGCGGACCTCCCTGATACGCAGTATTTT; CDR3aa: CATSPSPPLADLPDTQYF
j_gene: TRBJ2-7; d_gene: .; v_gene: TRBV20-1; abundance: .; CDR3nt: TGCAGTGCAACGACCTTGAGCTCCTACGAGCAGTACTTC; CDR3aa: CSATTLSSYEQYF
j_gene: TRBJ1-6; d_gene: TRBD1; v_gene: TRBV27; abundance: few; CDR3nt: TGTGCCAGCAGTCGGGGACAGTTCTATAATTCACCCCTCCACTTT; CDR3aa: CASSRGQFYNSPLHF
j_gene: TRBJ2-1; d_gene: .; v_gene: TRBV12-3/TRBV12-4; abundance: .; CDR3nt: TGTGCCAGCAGCCCTGTGGGAGTAAGTTCCTACAATGAGCAGTTCTTC; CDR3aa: CASSPVGVSSYNEQFF
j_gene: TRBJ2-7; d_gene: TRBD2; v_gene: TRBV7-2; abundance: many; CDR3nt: TGTGCCAGCAGCCCCAGACTAGCTATCCACGAGCAGTACTTC; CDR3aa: CASSPRLAIHEQYF
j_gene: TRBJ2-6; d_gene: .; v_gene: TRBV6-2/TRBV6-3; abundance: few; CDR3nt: TGTGCCAGCAGTCCCACCCCGAGCTCTGGGGCCAACGTCCTGACTTTC; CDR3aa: CASSPTPSSGANVLTF
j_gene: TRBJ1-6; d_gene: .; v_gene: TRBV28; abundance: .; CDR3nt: TGTGCCAGCAGTTTAGCAGGGATCTCCTATAATTCACCCCTCCACTTT; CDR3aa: CASSLAGISYNSPLHF
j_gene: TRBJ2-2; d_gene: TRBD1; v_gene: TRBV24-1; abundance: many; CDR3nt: TGTGCCACCAGTGAGGACAGGGTAACCGGGGAGCTGTTTTTT; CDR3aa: CATSEDRVTGELFF
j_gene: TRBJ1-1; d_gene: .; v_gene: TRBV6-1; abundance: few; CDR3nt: TGTGCCAGCACATTCGGGGGGGACACTGAAGCTTTCTTT; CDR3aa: CASTFGGDTEAFF
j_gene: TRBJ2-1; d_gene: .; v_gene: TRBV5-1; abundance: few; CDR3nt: TGCGCCAGCAGCATCGGGCAGGGGTTCTACAATGAGCAGTTCTTC; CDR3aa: CASSIGQGFYNEQFF
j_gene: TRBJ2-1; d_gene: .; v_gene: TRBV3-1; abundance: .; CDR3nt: TGTGCCAGCAGCCAAGGTGCTAGCTTATCCTACAATGAGCAGTTCTTC; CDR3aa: CASSQGASLSYNEQFF
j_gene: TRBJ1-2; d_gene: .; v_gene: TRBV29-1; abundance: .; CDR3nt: TGCAGCGCCCGGGTGACAGAGAATGGCTACACCTTC; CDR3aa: CSARVTENGYTF
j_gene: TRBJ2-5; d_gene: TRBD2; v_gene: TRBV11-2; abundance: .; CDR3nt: TGTGCCAGCAGCTTAGAGTTTGGGACTAGGGCAGAGACCCAGTACTTC; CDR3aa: CASSLEFGTRAETQYF
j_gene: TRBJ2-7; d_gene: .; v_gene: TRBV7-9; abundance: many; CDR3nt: TGTGCCAGCAGCAACAGGAACGCCTACGAGCAGTACTTC; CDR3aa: CASSNRNAYEQYF
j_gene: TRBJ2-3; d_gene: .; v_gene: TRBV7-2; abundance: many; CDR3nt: TGTGCCAGCAGCAAACAGGGAGGAGTGTCAGATACGCAGTATTTT; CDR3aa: CASSKQGGVSDTQYF
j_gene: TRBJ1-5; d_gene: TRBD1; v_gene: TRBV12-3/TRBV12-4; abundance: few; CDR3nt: TGTGCCAGCAGACGACAGGGTTTTAATCAGCCCCAGCATTTT; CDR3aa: CASRRQGFNQPQHF
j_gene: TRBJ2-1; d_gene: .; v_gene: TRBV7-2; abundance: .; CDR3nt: TGTGCCAGCAGTCTGTCACAGTACAATGAGCAGTTCTTC; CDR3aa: CASSLSQYNEQFF
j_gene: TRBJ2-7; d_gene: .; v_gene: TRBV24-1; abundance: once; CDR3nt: TGTGCCACCAGTGATGGCAGGGTTTGGAACGAGCAGTACTTC; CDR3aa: CATSDGRVWNEQYF
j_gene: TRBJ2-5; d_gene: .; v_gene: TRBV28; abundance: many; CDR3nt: TGTGCCAGCAGTTTGGCCGACAGAGAGACCCAGTACTTC; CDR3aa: CASSLADRETQYF
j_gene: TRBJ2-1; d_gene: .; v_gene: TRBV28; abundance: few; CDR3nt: TGTGCCAGCAGTTGGATAAGGGGTTACAATGAGCAGTTCTTC; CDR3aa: CASSWIRGYNEQFF
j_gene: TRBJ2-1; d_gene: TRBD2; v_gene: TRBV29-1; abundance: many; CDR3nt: TGCAGCGTACTAGCGGGAGCAGCGGGCAATGAGCAGTTCTTC; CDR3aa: CSVLAGAAGNEQFF
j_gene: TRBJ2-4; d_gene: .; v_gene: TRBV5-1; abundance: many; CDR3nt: TGCGCCAGCAGCTCGGGGCCTCCCAAAAACATTCAGTACTTC; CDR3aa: CASSSGPPKNIQYF
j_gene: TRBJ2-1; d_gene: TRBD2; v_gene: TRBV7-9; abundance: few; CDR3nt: TGTGCTAGCAAAGCTTCGGGGGTAGCGGGGAATGAGCAGTTCTTC; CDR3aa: CASKASGVAGNEQFF
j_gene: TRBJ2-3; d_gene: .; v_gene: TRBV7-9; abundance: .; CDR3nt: TGTGCCAGCACCACAGGGAGGGGCACAGATACGCAGTATTTT; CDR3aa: CASTTGRGTDTQYF
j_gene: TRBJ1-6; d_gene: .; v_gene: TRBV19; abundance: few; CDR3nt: TGTGCCAGTACAGAGCTGCAGATTTATAATTCACCCCTCCACTTT; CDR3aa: CASTELQIYNSPLHF
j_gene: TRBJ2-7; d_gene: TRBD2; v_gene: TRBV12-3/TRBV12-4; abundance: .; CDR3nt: TGTGCCAGCAGTTCGGCTCTAGGAAGCGGGAGGCCAAAGAAGTACTTC; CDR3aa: CASSSALGSGRPKKYF
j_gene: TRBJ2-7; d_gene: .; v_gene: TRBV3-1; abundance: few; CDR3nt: TGTGCCAGCAGCCAAGGGACAAGCAGGGTTAGCGAGCAGTACTTC; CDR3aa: CASSQGTSRVSEQYF
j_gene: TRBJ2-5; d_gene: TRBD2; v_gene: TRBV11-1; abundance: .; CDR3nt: TGTGCCAGCAGCACGACAGCAGTAGCGGGGGGCTACCAAGAGACCCAGTACTTC; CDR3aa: CASSTTAVAGGYQETQYF
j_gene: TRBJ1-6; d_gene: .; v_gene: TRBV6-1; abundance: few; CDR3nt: TGTGCCAGCAGTGGGGGGGTGCATTCACCCCTCCACTTT; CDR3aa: CASSGGVHSPLHF
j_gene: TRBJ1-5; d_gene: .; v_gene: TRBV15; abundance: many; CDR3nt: TGTGCCACCAGCAGAGTCCAGGGAGATCAGCCCCAGCATTTT; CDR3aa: CATSRVQGDQPQHF
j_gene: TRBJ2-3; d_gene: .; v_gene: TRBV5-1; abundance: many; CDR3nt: TGCGCCAGCAGCCGGGACATTAGTGGAGATACGCAGTATTTT; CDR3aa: CASSRDISGDTQYF
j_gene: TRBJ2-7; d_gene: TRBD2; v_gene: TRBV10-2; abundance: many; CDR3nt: TGCGCCAGCAGTGCCCCGTCCGGGACTAGCGCTTACGAGCAGTACTTC; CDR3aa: CASSAPSGTSAYEQYF
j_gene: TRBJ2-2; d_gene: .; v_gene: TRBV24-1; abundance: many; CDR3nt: TGTGCCACCAGTGGCCTAGAGGGGAACACCGGGGAGCTGTTTTTT; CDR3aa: CATSGLEGNTGELFF
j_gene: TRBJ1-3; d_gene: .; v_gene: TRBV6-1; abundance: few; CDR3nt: TGTGCCAGCAGCCATCCTTGGCCCTCTGGAAACACCATATATTTT; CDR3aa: CASSHPWPSGNTIYF
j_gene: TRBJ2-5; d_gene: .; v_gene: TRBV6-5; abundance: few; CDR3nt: TGTGCCAGCAGGACGGGACGGCGTGAGACCCAGTACTTC; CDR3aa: CASRTGRRETQYF
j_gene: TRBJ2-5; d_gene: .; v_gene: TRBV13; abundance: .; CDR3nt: TGTGCCAGCAGCCCTTTGTACCAAGAGACCCAGTACTTC; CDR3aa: CASSPLYQETQYF
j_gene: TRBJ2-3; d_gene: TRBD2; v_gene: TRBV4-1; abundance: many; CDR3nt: TGCGCCAGCAGCCAAGCGATGGGCGTGACTAGCGGAACAGATACGCAGTATTTT; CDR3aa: CASSQAMGVTSGTDTQYF
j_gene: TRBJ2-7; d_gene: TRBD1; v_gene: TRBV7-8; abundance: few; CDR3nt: TGTGCCAGCAGCACGACCGGGACAGGGTCCTACGAGCAGTACTTC; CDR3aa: CASSTTGTGSYEQYF
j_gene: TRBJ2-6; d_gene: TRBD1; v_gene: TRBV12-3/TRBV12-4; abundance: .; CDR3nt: TGTGCCAGCAGATCTACAGGGGCTGGGGCCAACGTCCTGACTTTC; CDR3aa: CASRSTGAGANVLTF
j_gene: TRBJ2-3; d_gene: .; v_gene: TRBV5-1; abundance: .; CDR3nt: TGCGCCAGCAGCTTGGATAGCCCGACTAGCACAGATACGCAGTATTTT; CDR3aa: CASSLDSPTSTDTQYF
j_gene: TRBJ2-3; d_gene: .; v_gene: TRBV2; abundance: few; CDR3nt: TGTGCCAGCAGTGGTGGTTTTAGGGGGGAGGCAGGCACAGATACGCAGTATTTT; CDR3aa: CASSGGFRGEAGTDTQYF
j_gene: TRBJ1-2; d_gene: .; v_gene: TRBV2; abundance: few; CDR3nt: TGTGCCAGCACGGACAAACCCACGATAAACTATGGCTACACCTTC; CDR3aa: CASTDKPTINYGYTF
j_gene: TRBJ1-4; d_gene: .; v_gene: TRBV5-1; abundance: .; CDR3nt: TGCGCCAGCAGCTCACCCGGGGTGGGGAAAACTAATGAAAAACTGTTTTTT; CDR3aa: CASSSPGVGKTNEKLFF
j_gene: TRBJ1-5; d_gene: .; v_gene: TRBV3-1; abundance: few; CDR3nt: TGTGCCAGCAGCCATGCCCTGCAAAATCAGCCCCAGCATTTT; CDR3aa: CASSHALQNQPQHF
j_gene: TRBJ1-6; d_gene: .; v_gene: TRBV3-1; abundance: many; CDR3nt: TGTGCCAGCAGCCAGGAGTGGGTCTCCTATAATTCACCCCTCCACTTT; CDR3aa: CASSQEWVSYNSPLHF